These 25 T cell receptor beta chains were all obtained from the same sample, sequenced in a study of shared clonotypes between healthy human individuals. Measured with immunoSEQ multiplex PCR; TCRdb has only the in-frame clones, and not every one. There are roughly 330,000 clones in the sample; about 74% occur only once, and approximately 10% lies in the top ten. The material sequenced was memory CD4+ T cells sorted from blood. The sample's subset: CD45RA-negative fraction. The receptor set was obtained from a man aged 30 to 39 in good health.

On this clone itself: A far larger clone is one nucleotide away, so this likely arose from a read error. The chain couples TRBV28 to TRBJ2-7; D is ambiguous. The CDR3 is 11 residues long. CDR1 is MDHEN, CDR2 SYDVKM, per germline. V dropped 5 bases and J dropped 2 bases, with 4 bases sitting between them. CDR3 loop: CASSHAYEQYF. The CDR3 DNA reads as TGTGCCAGCAGTCACGCCTACGAGCAGTACTTC. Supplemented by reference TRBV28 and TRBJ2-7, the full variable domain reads DVKVTQSSRYLVKRTGEKVFLECVQDMDHENMFWYRQDPGLGLRLIYFSYDVKMKEKGDIPEGYSVSREKKERFSLILESASTNQTSMYLCASSHAYEQYFGPGTRLTVT.

The CDR3 is CASRDRMNTEAFF. CDR3 nucleotides: TGTGCCAGCAGGGACAGAATGAACACTGAAGCTTTCTTT. The chain carries TRBV2 and TRBJ1-1, with D perhaps TRBD1 (6 bases). This CDR3 has 13 residues. V lost 6 bases to trimming and J lost 0 bases, with 8 bases between them. Germline loops: CDR1 SNHLY, CDR2 FYNNEI.

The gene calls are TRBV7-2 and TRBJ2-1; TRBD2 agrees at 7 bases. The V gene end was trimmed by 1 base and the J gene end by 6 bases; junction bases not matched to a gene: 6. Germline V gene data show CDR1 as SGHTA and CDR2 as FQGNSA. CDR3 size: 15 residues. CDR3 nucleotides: TGTGCCAGCAGCTTAGGTCGGGGAGGGCCCAATGAGCAGTTCTTC. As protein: CASSLGRGGPNEQFF. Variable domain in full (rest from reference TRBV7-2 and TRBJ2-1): GAGVSQSPSNKVTEKGKDVELRCDPISGHTALYWYRQSLGQGLEFLIYFQGNSAPDKSGLPSDRFSAERTGGSVSTLTIQRTQQEDSAVYLCASSLGRGGPNEQFFGPGTRLTVL.

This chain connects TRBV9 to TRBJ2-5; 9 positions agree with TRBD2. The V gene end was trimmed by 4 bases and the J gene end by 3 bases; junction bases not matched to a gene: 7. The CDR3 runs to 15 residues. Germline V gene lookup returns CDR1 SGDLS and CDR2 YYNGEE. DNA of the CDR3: TGTGCCAGCAGCCCCCGACTAGCGGATGAAGAGACCCAGTACTTC. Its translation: CASSPRLADEETQYF.

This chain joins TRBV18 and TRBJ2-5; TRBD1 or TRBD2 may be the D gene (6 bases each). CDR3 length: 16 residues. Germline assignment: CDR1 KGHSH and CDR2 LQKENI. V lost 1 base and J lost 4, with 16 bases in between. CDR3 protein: CASSPLPGGAGETQYF. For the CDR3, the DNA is TGTGCCAGCTCACCACTGCCCGGGGGCGCGGGAGAGACCCAGTACTTC.

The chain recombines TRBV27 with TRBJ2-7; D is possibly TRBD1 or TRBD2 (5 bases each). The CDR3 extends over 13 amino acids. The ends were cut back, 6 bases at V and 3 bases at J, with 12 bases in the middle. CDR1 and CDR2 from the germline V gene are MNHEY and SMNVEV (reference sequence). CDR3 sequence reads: CASRKRGRYEQYF. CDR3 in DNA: TGTGCCAGCAGGAAACGGGGCCGCTACGAGCAGTACTTC.

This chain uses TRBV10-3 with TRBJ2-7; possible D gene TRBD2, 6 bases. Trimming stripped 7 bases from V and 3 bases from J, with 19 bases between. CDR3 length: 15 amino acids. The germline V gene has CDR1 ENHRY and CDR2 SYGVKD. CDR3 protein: CAIMAGLASFYEQYF. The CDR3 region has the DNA TGTGCCATCATGGCGGGATTGGCCTCGTTCTACGAGCAGTACTTC.

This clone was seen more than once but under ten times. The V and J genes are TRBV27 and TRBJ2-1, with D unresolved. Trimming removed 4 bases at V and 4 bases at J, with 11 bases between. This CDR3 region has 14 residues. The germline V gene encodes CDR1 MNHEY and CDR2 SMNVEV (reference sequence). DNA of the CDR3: TGTGCCAGCAGTTCACGGAGAGTATACAATGAGCAGTTCTTC. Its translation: CASSSRRVYNEQFF.

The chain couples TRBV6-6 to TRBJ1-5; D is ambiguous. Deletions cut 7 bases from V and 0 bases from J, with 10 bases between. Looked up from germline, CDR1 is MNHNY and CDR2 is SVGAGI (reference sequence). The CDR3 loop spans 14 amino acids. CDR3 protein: CASMTHYSNQPQHF. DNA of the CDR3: TGTGCCAGCATGACGCACTATAGCAATCAGCCCCAGCATTTT.

CDR3 in amino acids: CASNPGGGTSTDTQYF. CDR3 coding DNA: TGTGCCAGCAACCCGGGAGGAGGGACTAGCACAGATACGCAGTATTTT. The chain has TRBV25-1 and TRBJ2-3; TRBD2 aligns across 7 bases. CDR1 MGHDK and CDR2 SYGVNS come from the germline V gene. Trimming removed 7 bases from V and 0 bases from J; junction bases left unmatched: 10. This CDR3 comprises 16 residues. Full variable domain (rest looked up from reference TRBV25-1 and TRBJ2-3): EADIYQTPRYLVIGTGKKITLECSQTMGHDKMYWYQQDPGMELHLIHYSYGVNSTEKGDLSSESTVSRIRTEHFPLTLESARPSHTSQYLCASNPGGGTSTDTQYFGPGTRLTVL.

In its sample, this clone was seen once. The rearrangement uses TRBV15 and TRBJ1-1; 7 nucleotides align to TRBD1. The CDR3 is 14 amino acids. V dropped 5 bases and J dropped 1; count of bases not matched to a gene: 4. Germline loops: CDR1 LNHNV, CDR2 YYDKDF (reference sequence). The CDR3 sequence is CATSGYRGNTEAFF. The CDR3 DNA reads TGTGCCACCAGCGGATACAGGGGGAACACTGAAGCTTTCTTT.

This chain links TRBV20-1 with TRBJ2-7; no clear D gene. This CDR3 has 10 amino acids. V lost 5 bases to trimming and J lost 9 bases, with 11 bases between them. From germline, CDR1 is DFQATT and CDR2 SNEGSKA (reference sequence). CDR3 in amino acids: CSASHGGQYF. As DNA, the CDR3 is TGCAGTGCTTCACACGGTGGGCAGTACTTC.

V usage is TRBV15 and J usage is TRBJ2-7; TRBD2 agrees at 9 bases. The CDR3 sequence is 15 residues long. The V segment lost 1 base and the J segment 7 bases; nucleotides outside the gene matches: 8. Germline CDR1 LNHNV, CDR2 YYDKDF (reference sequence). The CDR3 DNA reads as TGTGCCACCAGCAGAGGATTAGCGGGAGCCGGGGAGCAGTACTTC. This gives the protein CATSRGLAGAGEQYF.

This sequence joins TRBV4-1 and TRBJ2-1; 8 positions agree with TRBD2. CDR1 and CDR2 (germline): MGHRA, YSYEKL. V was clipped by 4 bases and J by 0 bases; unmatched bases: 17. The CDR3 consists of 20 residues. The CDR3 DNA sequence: TGCGCCAGCAGCCGCGGAATGGCGGGGGGTCCCAAGAGCTCCTACAATGAGCAGTTCTTC. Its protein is CASSRGMAGGPKSSYNEQFF.

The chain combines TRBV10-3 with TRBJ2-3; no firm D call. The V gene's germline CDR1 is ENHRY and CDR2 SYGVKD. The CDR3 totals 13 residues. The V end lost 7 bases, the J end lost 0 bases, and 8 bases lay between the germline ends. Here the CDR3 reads CAINDQSTDTQYF. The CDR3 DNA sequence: TGTGCCATCAACGATCAAAGCACAGATACGCAGTATTTT.

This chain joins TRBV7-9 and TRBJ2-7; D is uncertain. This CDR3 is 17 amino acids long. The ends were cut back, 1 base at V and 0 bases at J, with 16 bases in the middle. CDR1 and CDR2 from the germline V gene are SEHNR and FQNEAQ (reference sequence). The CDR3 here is CASSLVRIGGSSYEQYF. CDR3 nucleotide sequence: TGTGCCAGCAGCTTAGTGAGAATCGGCGGTAGCTCCTACGAGCAGTACTTC. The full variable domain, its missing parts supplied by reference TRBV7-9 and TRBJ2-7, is DTGVSQNPRHKITKRGQNVTFRCDPISEHNRLYWYRQTLGQGPEFLTYFQNEAQLEKSRLLSDRFSAERPKGSFSTLEIQRTEQGDSAMYLCASSLVRIGGSSYEQYFGPGTRLTVT.

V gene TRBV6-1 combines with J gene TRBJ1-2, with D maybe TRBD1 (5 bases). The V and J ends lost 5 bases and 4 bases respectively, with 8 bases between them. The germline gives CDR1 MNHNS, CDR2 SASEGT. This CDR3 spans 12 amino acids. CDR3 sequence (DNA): TGTGCCAGCAGTCGGGGGGTCTATGGCTACACCTTC. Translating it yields CASSRGVYGYTF.

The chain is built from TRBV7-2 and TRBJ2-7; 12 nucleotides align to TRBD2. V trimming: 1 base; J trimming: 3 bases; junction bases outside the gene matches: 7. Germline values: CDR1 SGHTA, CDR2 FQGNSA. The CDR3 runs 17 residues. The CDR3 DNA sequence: TGTGCCAGCAGCTTAGTCGCCAGGACTAGCGGGATCTACGAGCAGTACTTC. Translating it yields CASSLVARTSGIYEQYF.

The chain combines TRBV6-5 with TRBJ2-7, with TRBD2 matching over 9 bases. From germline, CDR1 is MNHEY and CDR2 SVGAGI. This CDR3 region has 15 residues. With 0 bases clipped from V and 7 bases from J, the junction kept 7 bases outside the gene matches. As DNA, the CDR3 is TGTGCCAGCAGTTACTCGGCGGGAGGGCCGGGTGAGCAGTACTTC. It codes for CASSYSAGGPGEQYF.

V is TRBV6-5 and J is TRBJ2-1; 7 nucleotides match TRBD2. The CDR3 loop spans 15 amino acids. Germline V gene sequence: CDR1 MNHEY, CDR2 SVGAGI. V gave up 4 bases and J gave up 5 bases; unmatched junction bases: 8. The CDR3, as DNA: TGTGCCAGCAGTTCCAAGGGACTACCACACAATGAGCAGTTCTTC. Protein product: CASSSKGLPHNEQFF.

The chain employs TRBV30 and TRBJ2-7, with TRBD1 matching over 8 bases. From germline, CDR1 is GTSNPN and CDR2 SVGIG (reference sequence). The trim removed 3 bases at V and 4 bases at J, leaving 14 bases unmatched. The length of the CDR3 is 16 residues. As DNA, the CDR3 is TGTGCCTGGAGCTTAGGGTCCCAGACAGGGGCTTACGAGCAGTACTTC. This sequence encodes CAWSLGSQTGAYEQYF.

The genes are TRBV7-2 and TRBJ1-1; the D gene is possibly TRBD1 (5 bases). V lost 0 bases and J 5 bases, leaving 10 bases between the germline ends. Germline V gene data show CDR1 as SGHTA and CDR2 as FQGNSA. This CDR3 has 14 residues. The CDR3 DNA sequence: TGTGCCAGCAGCTTAGCTAGGGGTGGGACTGAAGCTTTCTTT. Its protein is CASSLARGGTEAFF.

The CDR3 sequence: CASSPGLAGVRYEQYF. DNA of the CDR3: TGTGCCAGTAGTCCGGGCCTAGCGGGAGTTCGCTACGAGCAGTACTTC. V gene TRBV19 combines with J gene TRBJ2-7, with 10 nucleotides matching TRBD2. The CDR3 runs to 16 residues. The J segment lost 3 bases and the V segment lost 5 bases, leaving 10 bases of the junction unmatched. Germline CDR1 LNHDA, CDR2 SQIVND (reference sequence).

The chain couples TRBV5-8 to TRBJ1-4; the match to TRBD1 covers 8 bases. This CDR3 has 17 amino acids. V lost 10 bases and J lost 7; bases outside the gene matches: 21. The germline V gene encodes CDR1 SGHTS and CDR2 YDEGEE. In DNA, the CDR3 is TGTGCCGCCCGTCCCGGGACAGGAGAAGTGGGGCTTGAAAAACTGTTTTTT. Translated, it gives CAARPGTGEVGLEKLFF.

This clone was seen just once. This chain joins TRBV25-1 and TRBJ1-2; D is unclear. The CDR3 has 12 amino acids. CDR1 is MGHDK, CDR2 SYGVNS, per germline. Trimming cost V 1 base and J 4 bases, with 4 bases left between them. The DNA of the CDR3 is TGTGCCAGCAGTGAATTCCCCTATGGCTACACCTTC. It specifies CASSEFPYGYTF.